This T cell receptor (beta chain) was observed in a study of spatial heterogeneity in lung cancer. Overall study: Alpha-chain detections were consistently fewer than beta-chain detections among the sequences.

Described time point: sample taken at primary tumor resection. The authors sequenced whole RNA from tumor, nontumor lung or frozen PBMC without sorting. TCRdb reprocessed the 5' RACE reads via MiXCR and lists one record per CDR3 protein. Here the sample spans 39,000 or so distinct CDR3 sequences, 6.5% to 9% being singletons. The CDR3 has 12 residues. The V gene's germline CDR1 is SGDLS and CDR2 YYNGEE. Trimming removed 4 bases from V and 14 bases from J, with 18 bases in between. Specimen: PBMCs, collected at surgery. The origin of this receptor is a male donor with early-stage non-small cell lung cancer. The V and J genes are TRBV9 and TRBJ2-5; D may be TRBD1 or TRBD2 (5 bases each). For the CDR3, the DNA is TGTGCCAGCAGCACGAGTGGGGGTCCCGTCTACTTC. Its translation: CASSTSGGPVYF.